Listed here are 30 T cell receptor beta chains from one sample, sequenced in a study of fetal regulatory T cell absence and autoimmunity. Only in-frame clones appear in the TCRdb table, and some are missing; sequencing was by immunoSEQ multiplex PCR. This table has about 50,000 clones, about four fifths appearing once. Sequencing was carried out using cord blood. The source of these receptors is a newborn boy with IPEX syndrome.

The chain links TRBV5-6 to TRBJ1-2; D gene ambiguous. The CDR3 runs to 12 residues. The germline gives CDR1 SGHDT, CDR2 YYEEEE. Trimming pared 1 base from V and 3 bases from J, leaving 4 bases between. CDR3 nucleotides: TGTGCCAGCAGCTTGTTTGACTATGGCTACACCTTC. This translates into CASSLFDYGYTF.

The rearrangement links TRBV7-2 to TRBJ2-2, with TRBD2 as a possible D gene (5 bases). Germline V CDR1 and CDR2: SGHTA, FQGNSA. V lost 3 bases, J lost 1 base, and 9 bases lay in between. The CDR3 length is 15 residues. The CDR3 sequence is CASSLEAVNTGELFF. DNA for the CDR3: TGTGCCAGCAGCTTGGAAGCGGTGAACACCGGGGAGCTGTTTTTT.

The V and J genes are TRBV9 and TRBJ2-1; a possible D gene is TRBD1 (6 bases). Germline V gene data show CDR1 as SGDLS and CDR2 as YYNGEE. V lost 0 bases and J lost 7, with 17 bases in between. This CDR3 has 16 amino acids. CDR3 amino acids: CASSVGVTGRLNEQFF. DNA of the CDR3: TGTGCCAGCAGCGTAGGGGTAACAGGGCGGTTGAATGAGCAGTTCTTC.

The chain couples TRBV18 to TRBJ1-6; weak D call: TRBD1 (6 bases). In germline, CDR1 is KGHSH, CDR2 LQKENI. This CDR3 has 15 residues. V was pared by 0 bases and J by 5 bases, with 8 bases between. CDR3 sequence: CASSPPGGHNSPLHF. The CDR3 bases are TGTGCCAGCTCACCACCAGGGGGGCATAATTCACCCCTCCACTTT.

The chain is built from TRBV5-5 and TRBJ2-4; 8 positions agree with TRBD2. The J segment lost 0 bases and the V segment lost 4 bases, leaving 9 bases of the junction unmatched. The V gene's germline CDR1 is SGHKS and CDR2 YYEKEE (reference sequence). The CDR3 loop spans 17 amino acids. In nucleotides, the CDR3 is TGTGCCAGCAGCCCTGGACTAGCCCCACTAGCCAAAAACATTCAGTACTTC. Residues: CASSPGLAPLAKNIQYF.

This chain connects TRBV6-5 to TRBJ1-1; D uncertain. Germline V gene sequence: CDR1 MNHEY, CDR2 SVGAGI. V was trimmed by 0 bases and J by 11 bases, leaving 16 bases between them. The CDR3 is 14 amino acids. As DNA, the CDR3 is TGTGCCAGCAGTTACTCGATGGCACAAAGTGAGGCTTTCTTT. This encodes CASSYSMAQSEAFF.

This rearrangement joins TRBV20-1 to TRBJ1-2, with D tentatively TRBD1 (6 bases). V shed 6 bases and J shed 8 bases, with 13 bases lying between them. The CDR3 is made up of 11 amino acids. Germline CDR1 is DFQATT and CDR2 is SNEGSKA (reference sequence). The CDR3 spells CSAQGMAGYTF. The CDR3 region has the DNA TGCAGTGCCCAGGGGATGGCGGGCTACACCTTC.

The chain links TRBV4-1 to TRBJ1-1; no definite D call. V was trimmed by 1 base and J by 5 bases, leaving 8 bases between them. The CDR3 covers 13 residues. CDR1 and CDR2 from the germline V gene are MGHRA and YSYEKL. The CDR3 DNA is TGCGCCAGCAGCCAAGGGCGCAGGACTGAAGCTTTCTTT. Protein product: CASSQGRRTEAFF.

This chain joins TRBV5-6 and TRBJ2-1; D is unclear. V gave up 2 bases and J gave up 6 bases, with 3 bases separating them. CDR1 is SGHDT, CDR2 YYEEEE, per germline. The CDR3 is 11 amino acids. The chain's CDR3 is CASSFFNEQFF. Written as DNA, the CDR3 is TGTGCCAGCAGCTTCTTCAATGAGCAGTTCTTC.

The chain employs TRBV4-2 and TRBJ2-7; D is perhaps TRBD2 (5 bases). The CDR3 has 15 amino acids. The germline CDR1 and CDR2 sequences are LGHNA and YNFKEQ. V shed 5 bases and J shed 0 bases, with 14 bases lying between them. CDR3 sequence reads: CASSGGEKPSYEQYF. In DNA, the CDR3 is TGTGCCAGCAGCGGTGGGGAGAAGCCCTCCTACGAGCAGTACTTC.

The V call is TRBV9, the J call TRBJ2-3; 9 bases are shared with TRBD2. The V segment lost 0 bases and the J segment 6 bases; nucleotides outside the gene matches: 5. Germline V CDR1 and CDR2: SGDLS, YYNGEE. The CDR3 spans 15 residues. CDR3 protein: CASSVARGGIDTQYF. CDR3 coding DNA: TGTGCCAGCAGCGTAGCGCGGGGGGGCATCGATACGCAGTATTTT.

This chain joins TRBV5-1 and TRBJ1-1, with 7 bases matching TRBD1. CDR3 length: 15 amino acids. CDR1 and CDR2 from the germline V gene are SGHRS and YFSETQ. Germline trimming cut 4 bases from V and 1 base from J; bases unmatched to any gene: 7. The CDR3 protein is CASSSPTGRNTEAFF. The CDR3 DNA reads TGCGCCAGCAGCAGCCCGACAGGGAGGAACACTGAAGCTTTCTTT.

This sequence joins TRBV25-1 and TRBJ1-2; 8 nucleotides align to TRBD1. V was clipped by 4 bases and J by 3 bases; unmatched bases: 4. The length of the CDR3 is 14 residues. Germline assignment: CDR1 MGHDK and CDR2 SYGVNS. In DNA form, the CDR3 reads TGTGCCAGCAGTGGAGACAGGGGACACTATGGCTACACCTTC. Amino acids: CASSGDRGHYGYTF.

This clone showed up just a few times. CDR3 sequence: CASSYGDRWVDEQYF. CDR3 sequence (DNA): TGTGCCAGCAGTTACGGGGACAGATGGGTGGATGAGCAGTACTTC. V is TRBV6-6 and J is TRBJ2-7; the match to TRBD1 covers 7 bases. In germline, CDR1 is MNHNY, CDR2 SVGAGI (reference sequence). The trim removed 2 bases at V and 7 bases at J, leaving 11 bases unmatched. CDR3 length: 15 amino acids.

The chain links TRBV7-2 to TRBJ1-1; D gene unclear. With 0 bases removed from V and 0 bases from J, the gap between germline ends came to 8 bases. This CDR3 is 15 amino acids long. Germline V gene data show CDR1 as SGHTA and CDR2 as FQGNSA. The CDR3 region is CASSLALALNTEAFF. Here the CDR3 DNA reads TGTGCCAGCAGCTTAGCCCTCGCGTTGAACACTGAAGCTTTCTTT.

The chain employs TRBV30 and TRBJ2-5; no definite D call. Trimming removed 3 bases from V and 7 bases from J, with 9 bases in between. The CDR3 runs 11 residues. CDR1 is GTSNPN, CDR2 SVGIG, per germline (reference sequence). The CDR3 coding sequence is TGTGCCTGGAGGGCGGTGCTGACCCAGTACTTC. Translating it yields CAWRAVLTQYF.

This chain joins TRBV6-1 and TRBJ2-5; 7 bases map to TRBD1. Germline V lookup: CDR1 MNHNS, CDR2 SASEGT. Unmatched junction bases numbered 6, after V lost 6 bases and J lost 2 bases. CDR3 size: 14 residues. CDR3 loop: CASRRGLEQETQYF. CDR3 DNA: TGTGCCAGCAGAAGGGGGCTGGAGCAAGAGACCCAGTACTTC.

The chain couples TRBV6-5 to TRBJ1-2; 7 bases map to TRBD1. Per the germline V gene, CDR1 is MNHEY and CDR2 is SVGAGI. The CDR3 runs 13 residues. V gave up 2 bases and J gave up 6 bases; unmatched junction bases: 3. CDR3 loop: CASSYLQGDGYTF. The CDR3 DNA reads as TGTGCCAGCAGTTACCTCCAGGGGGATGGCTACACCTTC.

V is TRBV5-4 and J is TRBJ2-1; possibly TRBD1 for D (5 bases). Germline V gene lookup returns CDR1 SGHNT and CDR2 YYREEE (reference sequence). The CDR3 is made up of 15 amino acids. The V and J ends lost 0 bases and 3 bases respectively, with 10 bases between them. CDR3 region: CASSLGGQIYNEQFF. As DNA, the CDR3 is TGTGCCAGCAGCTTGGGTGGACAAATCTACAATGAGCAGTTCTTC. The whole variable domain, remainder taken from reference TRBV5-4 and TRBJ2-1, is ETGVTQSPTHLIKTRGQQVTLRCSSQSGHNTVSWYQQALGQGPQFIFQYYREEENGRGNFPPRFSGLQFPNYSSELNVNALELDDSALYLCASSLGGQIYNEQFFGPGTRLTVL.

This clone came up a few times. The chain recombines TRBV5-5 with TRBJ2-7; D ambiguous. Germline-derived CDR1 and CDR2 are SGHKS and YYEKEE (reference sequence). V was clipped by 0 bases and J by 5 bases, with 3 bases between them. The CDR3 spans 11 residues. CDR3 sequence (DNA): TGTGCCAGCAGCTTGGGGCACGAGCAGTACTTC. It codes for CASSLGHEQYF.

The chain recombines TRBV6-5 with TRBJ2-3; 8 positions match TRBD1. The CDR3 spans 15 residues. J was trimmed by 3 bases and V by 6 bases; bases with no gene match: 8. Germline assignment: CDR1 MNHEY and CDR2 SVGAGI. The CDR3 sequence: CASSRDRLRTDTQYF. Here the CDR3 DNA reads TGTGCCAGCAGCCGGGACAGGCTAAGGACAGATACGCAGTATTTT.

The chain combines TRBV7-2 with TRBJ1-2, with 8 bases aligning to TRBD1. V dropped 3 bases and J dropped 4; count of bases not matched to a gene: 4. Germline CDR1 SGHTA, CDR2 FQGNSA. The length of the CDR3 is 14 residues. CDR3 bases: TGTGCCAGCAGCTTGACAACAGGGGGCTATGGCTACACCTTC. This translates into CASSLTTGGYGYTF.

CDR3 protein: CASSLRDLSSYNEQFF. The CDR3 DNA follows: TGCGCCAGCAGCTTGAGGGACCTCAGCTCCTACAATGAGCAGTTCTTC. The genes are TRBV5-1 and TRBJ2-1; tentatively, D is TRBD1 or TRBD2 (5 bases each). V lost 1 base to trimming and J lost 0 bases, with 11 bases between them. CDR1 and CDR2 (germline): SGHRS, YFSETQ. The CDR3 has 16 residues.

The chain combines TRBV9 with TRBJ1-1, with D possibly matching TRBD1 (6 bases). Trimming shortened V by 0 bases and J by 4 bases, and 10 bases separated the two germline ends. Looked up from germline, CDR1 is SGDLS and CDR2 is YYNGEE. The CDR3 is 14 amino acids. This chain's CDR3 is CASSVAGAGTEAFF. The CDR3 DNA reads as TGTGCCAGCAGCGTAGCAGGGGCAGGCACTGAAGCTTTCTTT.

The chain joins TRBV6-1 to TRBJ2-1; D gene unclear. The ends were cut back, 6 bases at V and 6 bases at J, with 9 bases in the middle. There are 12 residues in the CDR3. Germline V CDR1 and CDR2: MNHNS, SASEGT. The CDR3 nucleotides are TGTGCCAGCAGACTCCTAGGCAATGAGCAGTTCTTC. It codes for CASRLLGNEQFF.

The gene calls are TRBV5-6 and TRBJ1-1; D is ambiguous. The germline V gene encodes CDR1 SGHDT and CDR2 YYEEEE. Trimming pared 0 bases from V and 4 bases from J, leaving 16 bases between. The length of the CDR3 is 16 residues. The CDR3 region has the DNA TGTGCCAGCAGCTTGGTTTTCGGCCGAACGGCCACTGAAGCTTTCTTT. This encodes CASSLVFGRTATEAFF.

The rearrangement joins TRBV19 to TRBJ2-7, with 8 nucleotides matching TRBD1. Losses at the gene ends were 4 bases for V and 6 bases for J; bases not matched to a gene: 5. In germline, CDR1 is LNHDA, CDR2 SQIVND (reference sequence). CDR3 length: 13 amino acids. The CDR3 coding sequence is TGTGCCAGTAGTACCCGGACAGGGCGCGAGCAGTACTTC. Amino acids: CASSTRTGREQYF.

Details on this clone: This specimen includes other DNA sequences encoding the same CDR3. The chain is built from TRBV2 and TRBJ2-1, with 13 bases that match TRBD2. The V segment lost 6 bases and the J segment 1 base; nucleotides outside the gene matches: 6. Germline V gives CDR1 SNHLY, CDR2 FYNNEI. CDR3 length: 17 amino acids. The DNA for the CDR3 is TGTGCCAGCAGCGGACTAGCGGGGGTAGGGTCCTACAATGAGCAGTTCTTC. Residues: CASSGLAGVGSYNEQFF.

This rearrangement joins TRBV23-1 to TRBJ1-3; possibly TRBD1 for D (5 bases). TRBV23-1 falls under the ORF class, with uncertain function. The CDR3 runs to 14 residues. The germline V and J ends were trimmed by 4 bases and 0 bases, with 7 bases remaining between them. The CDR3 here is CASSRQSSGNTIYF. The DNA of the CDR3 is TGCGCCAGCAGTCGACAGAGCTCTGGAAACACCATATATTTT.

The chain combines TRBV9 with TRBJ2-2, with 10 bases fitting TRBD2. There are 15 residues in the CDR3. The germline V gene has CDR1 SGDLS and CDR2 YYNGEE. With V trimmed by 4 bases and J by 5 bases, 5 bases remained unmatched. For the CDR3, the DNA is TGTGCCAGCAGCCTCCTAGCGGGAGAGACCGGGGAGCTGTTTTTT. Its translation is CASSLLAGETGELFF.